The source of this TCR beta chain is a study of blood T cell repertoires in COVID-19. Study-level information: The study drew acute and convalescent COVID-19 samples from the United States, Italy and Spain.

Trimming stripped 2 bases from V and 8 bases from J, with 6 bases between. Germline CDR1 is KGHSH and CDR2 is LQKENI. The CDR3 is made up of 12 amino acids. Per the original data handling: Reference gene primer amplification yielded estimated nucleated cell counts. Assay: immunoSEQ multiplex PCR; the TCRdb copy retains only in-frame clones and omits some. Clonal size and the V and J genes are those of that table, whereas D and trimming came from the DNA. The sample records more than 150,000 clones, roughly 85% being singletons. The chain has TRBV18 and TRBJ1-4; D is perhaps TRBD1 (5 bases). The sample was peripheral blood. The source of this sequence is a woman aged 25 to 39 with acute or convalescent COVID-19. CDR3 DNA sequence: TGTGCCAGCTCACCATCAGGGGAAAAACTGTTTTTT. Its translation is CASSPSGEKLFF.